What follows describes a single T cell receptor beta chain. This clone was detected only a few times. Its antigen is unknown. One base away there is no much larger clone; base qualities are not given. The immunoSEQ Assay, a bias-controlled multiplex PCR, was used to amplify TCRbeta CDR3 regions from genomic DNA. The authors' analysis ran thus. Within the assay, amplification of reference gene primers was used to estimate how many nucleated cells each sample contained. To quantify the absolute abundance of each unique TCRbeta CDR3 rearrangement, sequence reads were collapsed and filtered. For each sample, productive Simpson clonality was calculated as the square root of Simpson's diversity index across productive rearrangements. TCRdb re-hosts the immuneACCESS table, in-frame sequences only. Its copies lack some clones; in the studies checked, an unresolved V gene accounts for under half of them, and the cause for the rest is not known. The DNA was the basis for D and trimming; V, J and clone size are from that table. The sample table shows some 400,000 clones, and around 87% are seen once. The ten largest clones add up to roughly 2.1% of the sample.

These data belong to a study of blood T cell repertoires in COVID-19 (dated by TCRdb to 2019 to 2021). Background for the entire study: Collaborator samples came from the United States, Italy and Spain and covered acute and convalescent phases of COVID-19. Where available, HLA class I and class II types were taken from metadata supplied by the sample provider and were not determined by assay-based typing. The material from the prospective study consisted of cDNA or gDNA derived from T cells, B-cell-depleted T cells, or PBMCs. The repertoires were released in a freely available public database intended as a resource for research on the immune response to SARS-CoV-2. Deeply sampled blood TCRbeta repertoires from subjects exposed to, actively infected with, or recovered from COVID-19 were included in the dataset. The samples were drawn from the first 160 participants of the ongoing ImmuneRACE study and from 950 to 1,500 subjects provided by 6 global collaborators. Sample metadata almost always included a de-identified subject ID, COVID-19 status, age in years and sex. The paper's findings and limits, for the study overall: How much clinical and demographic metadata was included differed by source and by participant, and the metadata was provided uncurated.

The CDR3 contains 14 residues, cysteine and phenylalanine counted. Only the CDR3 DNA is retained, 42 bases long and in frame from the first base. CDR1 and CDR2, looked up from the germline V gene (reference sequence), are SEHNR and FQNEAQ. V is pruned by 4 bases and J by 5 bases, leaving 5 bases of the junction without a gene match. One collaborating source in Seattle enrolled patients while the patients were actively infected and followed the patients over time throughout the course of disease. The collaborating institutions used their own protocols to collect whole blood in K2EDTA tubes. For TCRbeta analysis, collaborators shipped samples as frozen whole blood, isolated PBMCs, or DNA extracted from either of those sample types.

This TCR came from a woman aged 55 to 70 with COVID-19, enrolled during active disease. Specimen: peripheral blood. This sequence uses TRBV7-9 and TRBJ2-3; a stretch of 8 junction bases matches TRBD1. The CDR3 in this case is CASSYQGAGDTQYF. The DNA sequence is TGTGCCAGCAGCTACCAGGGGGCGGGAGATACGCAGTATTTT.